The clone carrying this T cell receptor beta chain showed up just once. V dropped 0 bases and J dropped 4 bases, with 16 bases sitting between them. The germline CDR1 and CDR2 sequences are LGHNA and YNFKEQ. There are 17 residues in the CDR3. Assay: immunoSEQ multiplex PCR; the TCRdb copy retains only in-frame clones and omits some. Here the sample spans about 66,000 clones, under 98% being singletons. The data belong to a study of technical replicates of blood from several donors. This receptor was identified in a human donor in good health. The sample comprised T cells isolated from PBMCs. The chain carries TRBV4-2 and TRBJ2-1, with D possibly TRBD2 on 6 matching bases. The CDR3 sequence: CASSQELGTGSYNEQFF. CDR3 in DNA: TGTGCCAGCAGCCAAGAATTGGGAACCGGGAGTTACAATGAGCAGTTCTTC.